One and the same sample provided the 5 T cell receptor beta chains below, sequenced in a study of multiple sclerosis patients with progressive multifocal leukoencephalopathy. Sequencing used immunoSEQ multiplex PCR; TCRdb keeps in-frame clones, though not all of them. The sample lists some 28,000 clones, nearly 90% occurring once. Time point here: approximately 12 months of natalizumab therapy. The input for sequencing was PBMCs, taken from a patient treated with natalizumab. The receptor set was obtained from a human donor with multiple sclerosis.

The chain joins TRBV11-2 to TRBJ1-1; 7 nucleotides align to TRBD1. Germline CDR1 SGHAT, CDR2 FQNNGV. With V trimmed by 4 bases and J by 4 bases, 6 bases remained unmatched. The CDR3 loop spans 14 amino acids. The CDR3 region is CASSSSGGSTEAFF. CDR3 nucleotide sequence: TGTGCCAGCAGCTCCTCAGGGGGAAGCACTGAAGCTTTCTTT.

The CDR3 DNA reads as TGTGCCAGCAGCCCTTCAGGGGGGGCTGAAGCTTTCTTT. This sequence encodes CASSPSGGAEAFF. The V call is TRBV7-2, the J call TRBJ1-1; 7 bases map to TRBD1. CDR3 length: 13 amino acids. V was clipped by 5 bases and J by 6 bases; unmatched bases: 6. CDR1 is SGHTA, CDR2 FQGNSA, per germline.

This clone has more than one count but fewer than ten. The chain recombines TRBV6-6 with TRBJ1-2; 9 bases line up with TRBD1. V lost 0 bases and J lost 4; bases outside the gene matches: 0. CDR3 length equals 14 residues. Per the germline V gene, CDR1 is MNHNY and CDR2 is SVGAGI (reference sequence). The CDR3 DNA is TGTGCCAGCAGTTACTCGACAGGGGGCTATGGCTACACCTTC. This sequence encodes CASSYSTGGYGYTF.

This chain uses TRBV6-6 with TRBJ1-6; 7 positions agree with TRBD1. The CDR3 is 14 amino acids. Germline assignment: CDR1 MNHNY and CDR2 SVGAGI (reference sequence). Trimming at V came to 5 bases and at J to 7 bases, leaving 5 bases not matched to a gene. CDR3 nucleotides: TGTGCCAGCAGTCACGGGACAGCGAATTCACCCCTCCACTTT. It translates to CASSHGTANSPLHF.

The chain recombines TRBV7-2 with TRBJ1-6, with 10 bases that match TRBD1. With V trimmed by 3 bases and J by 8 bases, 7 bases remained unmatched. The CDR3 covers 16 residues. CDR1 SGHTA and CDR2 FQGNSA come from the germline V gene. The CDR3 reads CASSLLDRGYDSPLHF. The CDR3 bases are TGTGCCAGCAGCTTGTTGGACAGGGGGTACGATTCACCCCTCCACTTT.